Listed below are T cell receptor beta chains from one sample, sequenced in a study of regulatory T cells in long-lasting Graves disease. In TCRdb, the multiplex PCR reads were re-called with MiXCR into one record per CDR3 protein. The repertoire holds 510,000 or so distinct CDR3 sequences, with around 12% as singletons. Another study also made use of these data, one on T cells in Graves' hyperthyroidism and ophthalmopathy.

Sequenced material: peripheral blood mononuclear cells (PBMCs), taken at new diagnosis, from a patient treated with antithyroid drugs. The receptors stem from a young woman with Graves disease. The CDR3 runs from the conserved cysteine through the conserved F or W. D genes are given only for firm matches. Clone sizes are given selectively: once, few, many, or a class where the clone is expanded.

clone size	D gene	V gene	J gene	CDR3 protein	CDR3 DNA
many	.	TRBV2	TRBJ2-5	CASSEALHGGETQYF	TGTGCCAGCAGTGAAGCGCTTCATGGGGGAGAGACCCAGTACTTC
many	.	TRBV20-1	TRBJ1-4	CSATRGVVAEKLFF	TGCAGTGCTACAAGGGGTGTCGTGGCTGAAAAACTGTTTTTT
many	.	TRBV7-8	TRBJ1-1	CASSLALGKNTEAFF	TGTGCCAGCAGCTTAGCGTTGGGTAAGAACACTGAAGCTTTCTTT
.	.	TRBV10-3	TRBJ1-1	CAISWDGNTEAFF	TGTGCCATCAGTTGGGACGGGAACACTGAAGCTTTCTTT
many	.	TRBV6-1	TRBJ1-5	CASTRATDQPQHF	TGTGCCAGCACCAGGGCCACGGATCAGCCCCAGCATTTT
many	TRBD1	TRBV18	TRBJ1-6	CASSPAQGKLSPLHF	TGTGCCAGCTCACCAGCACAGGGGAAACTGTCACCCCTCCACTTT
many	TRBD1	TRBV19	TRBJ2-7	CASSTPGQGHLEQYF	TGTGCCAGTAGTACCCCTGGACAGGGCCACCTCGAGCAGTACTTC
many	.	TRBV7-9	TRBJ2-7	CASSRGLLNEQYF	TGTGCCAGCAGCCGTGGACTTTTGAACGAGCAGTACTTC
.	.	TRBV4-1	TRBJ2-5	CASSQVTGETQYF	TGCGCCAGCAGCCAAGTGACGGGAGAGACCCAGTACTTC
many	.	TRBV6-1	TRBJ2-2	CASSWAGNTGELFF	TGTGCCAGCAGCTGGGCCGGTAACACCGGGGAGCTGTTTTTT
many	TRBD2	TRBV27	TRBJ2-7	CASRLGVSGRNEYF	TGTGCCAGCAGGCTCGGGGTTAGCGGGAGAAATGAGTACTTC
few	.	TRBV7-9	TRBJ1-3	CASSLVPHRESGNTIYF	TGTGCCAGCAGCTTAGTTCCCCACAGGGAATCTGGAAACACCATATATTTT
.	TRBD2	TRBV29-1	TRBJ2-1	CSLGLAGNNEQFF	TGCAGCTTGGGACTAGCGGGAAACAATGAGCAGTTCTTC
.	TRBD2	TRBV19	TRBJ2-3	CASSISGTSGDTQYF	TGTGCCAGTAGTATTTCCGGGACTAGCGGGGATACGCAGTATTTT
many	.	TRBV30	TRBJ2-2	CAWSVMRAGELFF	TGTGCCTGGAGTGTAATGAGGGCCGGGGAGCTGTTTTTT
many	TRBD1	TRBV2	TRBJ2-5	CASSKTGPGAQYF	TGTGCCAGCAGTAAGACAGGGCCTGGGGCCCAGTACTTC
few	.	TRBV14	TRBJ2-5	CASSQNGGVAF	TGTGCCAGCAGCCAAAACGGCGGGGTTGCGTTC
many	TRBD2	TRBV15	TRBJ2-7	CATSGFEGGPYEQYF	TGTGCCACCAGCGGGTTTGAGGGAGGGCCCTACGAGCAGTACTTC
many	.	TRBV30	TRBJ1-5	CAWTFDGQNQPQHF	TGTGCCTGGACCTTCGACGGGCAAAATCAGCCCCAGCATTTT
many	.	TRBV27	TRBJ1-5	CASNLTVNQPQHF	TGTGCCAGCAATTTAACGGTCAATCAGCCCCAGCATTTT
many	.	TRBV20-1	TRBJ1-1	CSARRGGNTEAFF	TGCAGTGCTAGACGTGGAGGGAACACTGAAGCTTTCTTT
many	.	TRBV18	TRBJ1-1	CASSQGGVGFNTEAFF	TGTGCCAGCTCACAAGGGGGTGTTGGTTTCAACACTGAAGCTTTCTTT
many	TRBD2	TRBV20-1	TRBJ2-7	CSARPREGRGEQYF	TGCAGTGCTAGACCGCGGGAGGGCCGCGGCGAGCAGTACTTC
many	.	TRBV11-2	TRBJ2-7	CASSYGSYYEQYF	TGTGCCAGCAGCTACGGGAGCTACTACGAGCAGTACTTC
many	TRBD1	TRBV2	TRBJ1-2	CASSEADRVDGYTF	TGTGCCAGCAGTGAAGCGGACAGGGTGGATGGCTACACCTTC
many	.	TRBV20-1	TRBJ2-7	CSARSGTGMTYEQYF	TGCAGTGCTAGATCCGGGACGGGGATGACCTACGAGCAGTACTTC
many	TRBD2	TRBV20-1	TRBJ2-7	CSAPELAGGFSYEQYF	TGCAGTGCTCCAGAACTAGCGGGAGGCTTCTCCTACGAGCAGTACTTC
many	.	TRBV18	TRBJ2-5	CASSPQDGKETQYF	TGTGCCAGCTCACCACAGGACGGGAAAGAGACCCAGTACTTC
.	TRBD1	TRBV13	TRBJ2-7	CASRHRGSSYEQYF	TGTGCCAGCAGACACAGGGGGAGCTCCTACGAGCAGTACTTC
.	.	TRBV6-1	TRBJ2-1	CASSWGSSHNEQFF	TGTGCCAGTTCATGGGGATCTTCCCACAATGAGCAGTTCTTC
few	TRBD1	TRBV7-2	TRBJ1-1	CASSLGVGRGVDTEAFF	TGTGCCAGCAGCTTAGGGGTGGGCAGGGGGGTTGACACTGAAGCTTTCTTT
many	.	TRBV13	TRBJ1-2	CASSLLRGVDGYTF	TGTGCCAGCAGCCTCCTTAGGGGGGTCGATGGCTACACCTTC
.	.	TRBV5-6	TRBJ1-1	CASSFLGRLNTKAFF	TGTGCCAGCAGCTTTTTAGGCAGGCTAAACACTAAAGCTTTCTTT
.	TRBD2	TRBV27	TRBJ2-7	CASSSTGLAGGSPYEQYF	TGTGCCAGCAGTTCCACGGGACTAGCGGGAGGAAGTCCCTACGAGCAGTACTTC
.	.	TRBV12-3/TRBV12-4	TRBJ2-4	CASSLRGAKNIQYF	TGTGCCAGCAGTTTACGGGGAGCCAAAAACATTCAGTACTTC
.	.	TRBV9	TRBJ2-1	CASSVVTGSEQFF	TGTGCCAGCAGCGTAGTAACAGGGAGTGAGCAGTTCTTC
.	TRBD2	TRBV11-1	TRBJ2-5	CASSLSAEREWETQYF	TGTGCCAGCAGCCTCAGCGCCGAGCGGGAATGGGAGACCCAGTACTTC
many	.	TRBV5-5	TRBJ2-1	CASSLASRMPYNEQFF	TGTGCCAGCAGCCTGGCATCCAGGATGCCCTACAATGAGCAGTTCTTC
many	.	TRBV27	TRBJ1-4	CASSHADNLGEKLFF	TGTGCCAGCAGCCACGCGGATAACTTAGGGGAAAAACTGTTTTTT
few	.	TRBV7-2	TRBJ2-7	CASSLAAWASYEQYF	TGTGCCAGCAGCTTAGCGGCTTGGGCTTCCTACGAGCAGTACTTC
many	.	TRBV5-4	TRBJ2-5	CASSFTGTRETQYF	TGTGCCAGCAGCTTTACCGGGACGCGAGAGACCCAGTACTTC
few	.	TRBV7-2	TRBJ2-1	CASSSSTRSYNEQFF	TGTGCCAGCAGCTCATCAACGAGGTCCTACAATGAGCAGTTCTTC
many	.	TRBV12-3/TRBV12-4	TRBJ1-2	CASTPAGTKNYGYTF	TGTGCCAGCACCCCAGCGGGAACCAAGAACTATGGCTACACCTTC
many	TRBD1	TRBV29-1	TRBJ2-3	CSTGGGGTDTQYF	TGCAGCACAGGGGGTGGTGGCACAGATACGCAGTATTTT
many	TRBD1	TRBV6-2/TRBV6-3	TRBJ2-7	CASSYSVTGGGEQYF	TGTGCCAGCAGTTACTCGGTGACAGGGGGAGGTGAGCAGTACTTC
once	TRBD2	TRBV5-6	TRBJ2-7	CASSLRGLADASIEQYF	TGTGCCAGCAGCTTACGAGGACTAGCCGATGCTTCAATCGAGCAGTACTTC
many	TRBD2	TRBV6-2/TRBV6-3	TRBJ2-2	CASSYWGLNTGELFF	TGTGCCAGCAGTTATTGGGGACTAAACACCGGGGAGCTGTTTTTT
few	.	TRBV7-3	TRBJ2-7	CASSQESRGLPYEQYF	TGTGCCAGCAGCCAAGAGAGCAGGGGATTACCCTACGAGCAGTACTTC
.	TRBD2	TRBV20-1	TRBJ2-1	CSAKVAGTIPGNEQFF	TGCAGTGCTAAAGTAGCGGGGACGATCCCTGGCAATGAGCAGTTCTTC
few	.	TRBV5-5	TRBJ1-5	CASSPAPHQPQHF	TGTGCCAGCAGCCCTGCCCCCCATCAGCCCCAGCATTTT
.	.	TRBV4-3	TRBJ2-4	CASSQQTSRDIQYF	TGCGCCAGCAGCCAACAGACTTCTAGGGACATTCAGTACTTC
few	.	TRBV5-4	TRBJ2-3	CASRGGVSFTDTQYF	TGTGCCAGCAGGGGAGGAGTGAGTTTCACAGATACGCAGTATTTT
many	TRBD1	TRBV20-1	TRBJ1-1	CSALQGARTEAFF	TGCAGTGCTCTACAGGGGGCGAGGACTGAAGCTTTCTTT
.	TRBD2	TRBV10-3	TRBJ2-4	CASRGRIGLAGTLLAKNIQYF	TGTGCCAGCCGCGGACGTATTGGACTAGCGGGAACCTTATTGGCCAAAAACATTCAGTACTTC
many	TRBD2	TRBV11-2	TRBJ2-1	CASSKPGLAGPPFF	TGTGCCAGCAGCAAACCCGGGCTAGCGGGCCCGCCGTTCTTC
few	TRBD2	TRBV4-3	TRBJ2-7	CASSQVLASGGSYEQYF	TGCGCCAGCAGCCAAGTTCTCGCTAGCGGGGGCTCCTACGAGCAGTACTTC